The clone carrying this TCR beta chain is identified as medium-sized from frequency. Its specificity is unknown. The read is 3 residues too short to cover the CDR3 end, so that end is filled in from the germline J gene. The V end lost 0 bases, the J end lost 8 bases, and 9 bases lay between the germline ends. Germline CDR1 is SGHDN and CDR2 is FVKESK. This CDR3 contains 13 residues. Assay used: immunoSEQ multiplex PCR; TCRdb lists only in-frame clones, some missing. The sample yields tens of thousands of clones, of which the top ten take up around 6.4%. This sample was included in a study of T cells in women clearing cervical HPV infection. Whole-study context: Blood came at first lesion visit for cases, post-clearance for controls.

Study results and limitations: TRBV6-7 relative abundance averaged about 0.1% in cases and roughly 0.17% in controls.

The sequence derives from a woman aged 18 to 69 with a cervical HPV16 infection that either progressed to CIN3+ or cleared (not recorded which). Source material: blood buffy coat. The chain carries TRBV14 and TRBJ2-3; weak D call: TRBD2 (6 bases). CDR3 bases read: TGTGCCAGCAGCCAAGAGGAGGGTCTTACG. It encodes CASSQEEGLT. The entire CDR3 is CASSQEEGLTQYF.